One sample yielded the 29 T cell receptor beta chains listed below, sequenced in a study of T-cell reconstitution after alpha-beta-depleted transplantation in children. The TCRbeta library incorporated unique molecular identifiers. TCRdb processed the PCR reads anew with MiXCR; each CDR3 protein has one entry. The sample has 200,000 or so distinct CDR3 sequences; 5.5% to 7% are singletons. Sample: PBMCs, taken before TCRalphabeta/CD19-depleted stem cell transplant. These receptors were taken from a girl younger than two with combined immunodeficiency, due to receive a stem cell transplant.

At least ten counts were recorded for this clonotype. The chain couples TRBV7-9 to TRBJ2-7; D ambiguous. Germline-derived CDR1 and CDR2 are SEHNR and FQNEAQ (reference sequence). The CDR3 covers 12 residues. V lost 2 bases, J lost 6 bases, and 8 bases lay in between. The CDR3 DNA reads as TGTGCCAGCAGCTTATTCTCCCTCGAGCAGTACTTC. It translates to CASSLFSLEQYF.

At least ten counts were recorded for this clonotype. The V gene is TRBV28, the J gene TRBJ2-1; 10 nucleotides line up with TRBD1. Trimming at V came to 7 bases and at J to 4 bases, leaving 10 bases not matched to a gene. CDR3 length equals 16 residues. Germline CDR1 and CDR2: MDHEN and SYDVKM. The CDR3 DNA reads as TGTGCCAGCACCCCTCATCCGGGACAGGGGTACAATGAGCAGTTCTTC. Amino acids: CASTPHPGQGYNEQFF.

The rearrangement links TRBV2 to TRBJ2-3; 10 bases are shared with TRBD2. The ends lost 5 bases at V and 5 bases at J; junction bases unmatched: 7. Germline assignment: CDR1 SNHLY and CDR2 FYNNEI. The length of the CDR3 is 15 residues. This CDR3 is CASSQSGRDGDTQYF. CDR3 coding DNA: TGTGCCAGCAGTCAAAGCGGGAGGGATGGAGATACGCAGTATTTT.

Many counts were recorded for this clonotype. The chain employs TRBV29-1 and TRBJ1-1; D gene unclear. The germline gives CDR1 SQVTM, CDR2 ANQGSEA. Trimming took 8 bases from V and 5 from J, leaving 21 bases between them. The CDR3 contains 14 residues. The CDR3 loop reads CSTYNGPRDTEAFF. CDR3 nucleotide sequence: TGCAGCACCTATAACGGACCCCGGGATACTGAAGCTTTCTTT.

V is TRBV7-6 and J is TRBJ2-7; the D gene is possibly TRBD1 (5 bases). Germline values: CDR1 SGHVS, CDR2 FNYEAQ. This CDR3 comprises 15 residues. V shed 5 bases and J shed 5 bases, with 19 bases lying between them. CDR3 sequence reads: CASSPYPRETNEQYF. In DNA form, the CDR3 reads TGTGCCAGCAGCCCGTACCCCAGGGAAACAAACGAGCAGTACTTC. The full variable domain, its missing parts supplied by reference TRBV7-6 and TRBJ2-7, is GAGVSQSPRYKVTKRGQDVALRCDPISGHVSLYWYRQALGQGPEFLTYFNYEAQQDKSGLPNDRFSAERPEGSISTLTIQRTEQRDSAMYRCASSPYPRETNEQYFGPGTRLTVT.

This clonotype was detected many times. The chain links TRBV5-6 to TRBJ2-1, with D maybe TRBD1 (6 bases). In germline, CDR1 is SGHDT, CDR2 YYEEEE. This CDR3 contains 16 residues. V was cut by 4 bases and J by 4 bases, with 18 bases left in between. CDR3 amino acids: CASSHIPRGGYNEQFF. For the CDR3, the DNA is TGTGCCAGCAGCCACATCCCAAGAGGGGGTTACAATGAGCAGTTCTTC.

The chain combines TRBV30 with TRBJ2-2; 11 bases line up with TRBD2. Germline V gene sequence: CDR1 GTSNPN, CDR2 SVGIG (reference sequence). CDR3 length: 16 amino acids. V lost 0 bases and J lost 6; bases outside the gene matches: 6. The CDR3 DNA is TGTGCCTGGAGTGTACTAGCGGGGGCCCCCCCCGGGGAGCTGTTTTTT. Residues: CAWSVLAGAPPGELFF.

At least ten counts were recorded for this clonotype. The chain is built from TRBV29-1 and TRBJ2-7, with D possibly TRBD1 on 5 matching bases. The CDR3 sequence is 13 residues long. Per germline, CDR1 SQVTM and CDR2 ANQGSEA. The germline V and J ends were trimmed by 1 base and 5 bases, with 12 bases remaining between them. Here the CDR3 reads CSVEVQARNEQYF. CDR3 coding DNA: TGCAGCGTTGAAGTACAGGCCAGAAACGAGCAGTACTTC.

This clonotype was found many times. The chain is built from TRBV20-1 and TRBJ1-3, with D unclear. The CDR3 contains 12 residues. V gave up 3 bases and J gave up 7 bases, with 10 bases separating them. Per germline, CDR1 DFQATT and CDR2 SNEGSKA (reference sequence). Here the CDR3 DNA reads TGCAGTGCTAGTTTTGGCGGTAACACCATATATTTT. Translation: CSASFGGNTIYF.

This clonotype was seen repeatedly, ten times or more. This chain connects TRBV12-3 or TRBV12-4 to TRBJ2-3; D might be TRBD2 (6 bases). CDR3 length equals 13 residues. Trimming removed 8 bases from V and 5 bases from J, with 14 bases in between. The CDR3: CASCPGVGDTQYF. In DNA, the CDR3 is TGTGCCAGCTGTCCGGGGGTGGGAGATACGCAGTATTTT.

There are many counts of this clonotype. The chain couples TRBV12-3 or TRBV12-4 to TRBJ2-2, with D maybe TRBD2 (5 bases). The CDR3 runs to 16 residues. Trimming stripped 5 bases from V and 1 base from J, with 14 bases between. Here the CDR3 reads CASSPSPGKNTGELFF. The CDR3 DNA reads as TGTGCCAGCAGTCCCTCTCCGGGAAAGAACACCGGGGAGCTGTTTTTT.

This clonotype appeared a few times. CDR3 sequence reads: CASSLMGNQPQHF. CDR3 bases: TGTGCCAGCAGTTTAATGGGCAATCAGCCCCAGCATTTT. The chain is built from TRBV12-3 or TRBV12-4 and TRBJ1-5; D unresolved. Trimming removed 2 bases at V and 2 bases at J, with 4 bases between. This CDR3 is 13 amino acids long.

V usage is TRBV7-2 and J usage is TRBJ2-5, with D possibly TRBD2 on 6 matching bases. Germline lookup yields CDR1 SGHTA and CDR2 FQGNSA. V lost 5 bases to trimming and J lost 2 bases, with 27 bases between them. The CDR3 runs to 19 residues. The CDR3 coding sequence is TGTGCCAGCAGCCCCTACCGGGACTTCAGGGTTGAGGGTCAAGAGACCCAGTACTTC. The encoded protein is CASSPYRDFRVEGQETQYF.

Only a few counts were recorded for this clonotype. The rearrangement joins TRBV13 to TRBJ2-7; maybe TRBD1 (5 bases). This CDR3 region has 12 residues. Germline V lookup: CDR1 PRHDT, CDR2 FYEKMQ (reference sequence). V was pared by 4 bases and J by 11 bases, with 15 bases between. The CDR3 protein is CASSSRTHGEYF. In DNA form, the CDR3 reads TGTGCCAGCAGCTCCCGGACACATGGGGAGTACTTC.

This clonotype was counted many times. V gene TRBV10-3 combines with J gene TRBJ2-3; tentatively, D is TRBD1 or TRBD2 (5 bases each). CDR1 and CDR2 from the germline V gene are ENHRY and SYGVKD. This CDR3 region has 17 residues. V was pared by 0 bases and J by 0 bases, with 13 bases between. The CDR3 sequence: CAISESTGTGSTDTQYF. CDR3 nucleotide sequence: TGTGCCATCAGTGAGTCGACGGGGACCGGAAGCACAGATACGCAGTATTTT.

This clonotype was recorded many times. This chain joins TRBV7-9 and TRBJ1-2; possible D gene TRBD1, 6 bases. V lost 5 bases, J lost 5 bases, and 15 bases lay in between. The CDR3 extends over 14 amino acids. Per germline, CDR1 SEHNR and CDR2 FQNEAQ (reference sequence). In nucleotides, the CDR3 is TGTGCCAGCAGCGAGCGACAGGACGCTTATGGCTACACCTTC. The encoded protein is CASSERQDAYGYTF.

This clonotype occurred many times. V is TRBV25-1 and J is TRBJ1-1; TRBD1 aligns across 7 bases. The CDR3 has 13 amino acids. The germline V gene encodes CDR1 MGHDK and CDR2 SYGVNS. The V segment lost 3 bases and the J segment 6 bases; nucleotides outside the gene matches: 4. DNA of the CDR3: TGTGCCAGCAGTGAGACAGGGTTGGCTGAAGCTTTCTTT. This gives the protein CASSETGLAEAFF.

The sample holds many counts of this clonotype. The chain employs TRBV20-1 and TRBJ2-1; perhaps D is TRBD1 or TRBD2 (5 bases each). Germline CDR1 and CDR2: DFQATT and SNEGSKA (reference sequence). The CDR3 sequence is 15 residues long. Trimming stripped 5 bases from V and 3 bases from J, with 17 bases between. The CDR3 loop reads CSARDGNRIYNEQFF. The CDR3 coding sequence is TGCAGTGCTCGTGACGGGAACAGGATCTACAATGAGCAGTTCTTC.

Regarding this clonotype: A read error may produce the germline difference seen at one junction end. This chain uses TRBV20-1 with TRBJ2-7, with 8 bases that match TRBD1. CDR3 length equals 14 residues. In germline, CDR1 is DFQATT, CDR2 SNEGSKA (reference sequence). This CDR3 reads CSARGQGRIYEQYF. For the CDR3, the DNA is TGCAGTGCCAGAGGACAGGGTAGGATATACGAGCAGTACTTC.

This clonotype came up many times. V is TRBV7-2 and J is TRBJ2-7; 10 positions match TRBD1. This CDR3 has 14 residues. V dropped 4 bases and J dropped 4; count of bases not matched to a gene: 4. CDR1 is SGHTA, CDR2 FQGNSA, per germline. Written as DNA, the CDR3 is TGTGCCAGCAGCTGGGGACAGGGGTGGTACGAGCAGTACTTC. It specifies CASSWGQGWYEQYF.

This chain's CDR3 is CASSQASGRSGELFF. The CDR3 DNA reads as TGTGCCAGCAGCCAAGCGTCAGGGAGGTCCGGGGAGCTGTTTTTT. V and J are TRBV3-1 and TRBJ2-2; possibly TRBD2 for D (6 bases). Trimming took off 1 base at V and 6 bases at J, with 12 bases between the two ends. The length of the CDR3 is 15 residues. CDR1 LGHDT and CDR2 YNNKEL come from the germline V gene (reference sequence).

This clonotype was picked up many times. The rearrangement joins TRBV20-1 to TRBJ2-7, with D perhaps TRBD1 (6 bases). V was shortened by 6 bases and J by 2 bases, with 14 bases between the two germline ends. Germline lookup yields CDR1 DFQATT and CDR2 SNEGSKA (reference sequence). This CDR3 spans 13 amino acids. DNA of the CDR3: TGCAGTGCAAGATCAGGGGAGACCTACGAGCAGTACTTC. It is translated as CSARSGETYEQYF.

This clonotype was counted many times. The CDR3, as DNA: TGTGCCAGCAGCCCTCAGAGGGGCGGGGGGGCATACAATGAGCAGTTCTTC. Its protein product is CASSPQRGGGAYNEQFF. This rearrangement joins TRBV7-6 to TRBJ2-1, with TRBD2 matching 9 bases. J gave up 4 bases and V 5 bases, and 12 bases lay outside the gene matches. CDR1 SGHVS and CDR2 FNYEAQ come from the germline V gene. The length of the CDR3 is 17 residues.

In its sample, this clonotype was seen many times. This chain links TRBV9 with TRBJ2-5; D gene ambiguous. Germline assignment: CDR1 SGDLS and CDR2 YYNGEE. This CDR3 region has 15 residues. V was trimmed by 6 bases and J by 2 bases, leaving 17 bases between them. CDR3 bases: TGTGCCAGCAAGAAATTTGGCAATTCTCAAGAGACCCAGTACTTC. It codes for CASKKFGNSQETQYF.

In its sample, this clonotype was seen many times. This sequence joins TRBV4-2 and TRBJ2-1, with 7 positions matching TRBD2. CDR1 LGHNA and CDR2 YNFKEQ come from the germline V gene. The junction had 10 bases not matched to a gene; V was cut back by 0 bases and J by 8 bases. The CDR3 has 16 residues. In nucleotides, the CDR3 is TGTGCCAGCAGCCAAGATCGTGGACTAGGATCCTATGAGCAGTTCTTC. It yields the protein CASSQDRGLGSYEQFF.

This clonotype was detected ten times or more. CDR3 region: CASSLTGAGGTEAFF. In DNA form, the CDR3 reads TGTGCCAGCAGTTTAACAGGGGCGGGGGGAACTGAAGCTTTCTTT. This chain links TRBV28 with TRBJ1-1; 7 bases align to TRBD1. The germline V gene has CDR1 MDHEN and CDR2 SYDVKM. Germline trimming cut 2 bases from V and 5 bases from J; bases unmatched to any gene: 8. This CDR3 is 15 amino acids long.

The rearrangement links TRBV4-1 to TRBJ1-1; D is possibly TRBD1 (5 bases). V was trimmed by 0 bases and J by 11 bases, leaving 25 bases between them. Germline V CDR1 and CDR2: MGHRA, YSYEKL. CDR3 length equals 17 residues. The CDR3 DNA is TGCGCCAGCAGCCAAGAACAGATAATGAGGGGCCCACCTGGGGCTTTCTTT. Protein: CASSQEQIMRGPPGAFF.

This clonotype appeared many times. CDR3 nucleotides: TGTGCCAGCAGCTTGTATTCTAGGTTCTGGGGGGGAGGGGAGCAGTTCTTC. This encodes CASSLYSRFWGGGEQFF. The chain recombines TRBV5-6 with TRBJ2-1, with 7 bases aligning to TRBD2. The length of the CDR3 is 17 residues. The V and J ends lost 1 base and 10 bases, in that order; junction bases with no gene match: 17. The V gene's germline CDR1 is SGHDT and CDR2 YYEEEE. Filled out from reference TRBV5-6 and TRBJ2-1, the complete variable domain reads DAGVTQSPTHLIKTRGQQVTLRCSPKSGHDTVSWYQQALGQGPQFIFQYYEEEERQRGNFPDRFSGHQFPNYSSELNVNALLLGDSALYLCASSLYSRFWGGGEQFFGPGTRLTVL.

This clonotype was picked up many times. The V gene is TRBV2, the J gene TRBJ2-1; D is ambiguous. The ends were cut back, 2 bases at V and 0 bases at J, with 8 bases in the middle. This CDR3 has 15 amino acids. Germline CDR1 is SNHLY and CDR2 is FYNNEI. The CDR3 loop reads CASSESLTSYNEQFF. In DNA form, the CDR3 reads TGTGCCAGCAGTGAATCCTTAACCTCCTACAATGAGCAGTTCTTC.